These 2 T cell receptor beta chains were sequenced from one sample in a study of spatial heterogeneity in lung cancer. As to time point: sample taken at primary tumor resection. The authors sequenced whole RNA from tumor, nontumor lung or frozen PBMC without sorting. Each CDR3 protein is one row after TCRdb ran MiXCR on the 5' RACE reads. The sample includes around 2,000 distinct CDR3 sequences, roughly 12% seen only once; the top ten take 23%. The material sequenced was normal lung tissue next to the tumor, taken at surgery. The origin of the receptors is a male donor with early-stage non-small cell lung cancer.

This clonotype is medium-sized. This beta chain is an unintended read in a library built for alpha chains; its size means little. The V and J genes are TRBV19 and TRBJ2-2; no clear D. CDR1 and CDR2 (germline): LNHDA, SQIVND (reference sequence). With 3 bases removed from V and 0 bases from J, the gap between germline ends came to 11 bases. There are 16 residues in the CDR3. Here the CDR3 reads CASSMGSNANTGELFF. CDR3 nucleotides: TGTGCCAGTAGTATGGGATCAAACGCGAACACCGGGGAGCTGTTTTTT.

Comments on this clonotype: Since it is a stray read in a library aimed at alpha chains, this beta chain has a size that is not meaningful. The chain uses TRBV28 and TRBJ1-5; D call uncertain. V was clipped by 6 bases and J by 4 bases, with 10 bases between them. This CDR3 is 13 amino acids long. Germline V gene lookup returns CDR1 MDHEN and CDR2 SYDVKM. This CDR3 is CASRSALNQPQHF. The DNA for the CDR3 is TGTGCCAGCAGATCCGCCCTAAATCAGCCCCAGCATTTT.